A selection of T cell receptor beta chains follows, all from one sample in a study of cytomegalovirus exposure and HLA in healthy donors. TCRdb keeps only in-frame clones here, not all; method: immunoSEQ multiplex PCR. The sample includes about 120,000 clones, over 70% seen only once; the top ten take nearly 3%. The sequenced material came from PBMCs. All receptors derive from a woman in her thirties or forties in good health and CMV-seropositive. The CDR3 runs from the conserved cysteine through the conserved F or W. The D gene is left open where the match is weak. Some rows mark clone size as missing; the rest say once, few, many or name a class of expanded clone.

d_call	v_call	j_call	clone_size	cdr3_nt	cdr3_aa
TRBD1	TRBV19	TRBJ1-3	-	TGTGCCAGTAGTAGGGACAGGGACCCTGGAAACACCATATATTTT	CASSRDRDPGNTIYF
-	TRBV2	TRBJ1-3	-	TGTGCCAGCAGTGATGCTACAGATAGAAACACCATATATTTT	CASSDATDRNTIYF
-	TRBV6-1	TRBJ1-2	-	TGTGCCAGCAGTGAAGGCGCAGGGAATTCCTATGGCTACACCTTC	CASSEGAGNSYGYTF
-	TRBV2	TRBJ2-7	-	TGTGCCAGCAATAACGGTTATTCCTACGAGCAGTACTTC	CASNNGYSYEQYF
TRBD1	TRBV2	TRBJ1-2	-	TGTGCCAGCAGCGTAACTGACAGGGGATATAACTATGGCTACACCTTC	CASSVTDRGYNYGYTF
TRBD2	TRBV9	TRBJ2-5	once	TGTGCCAGCAGCGTGGGGAGGGTGGGAGAGACCCAGTACTTC	CASSVGRVGETQYF
TRBD1	TRBV7-2	TRBJ1-3	-	TGTGCCAGCAGCACAGGGGCACCTGGAAACACCATATATTTT	CASSTGAPGNTIYF
TRBD2	TRBV5-1	TRBJ2-3	-	TGCGCCAGCACGGAATTCACCGGGACTAAGAGGACAGATACGCAGTATTTT	CASTEFTGTKRTDTQYF
-	TRBV7-8	TRBJ2-1	-	TGTGCCAGCAGCTCCGTAAGTGCGGGGATATCCTACAATGAGCAGTTCTTC	CASSSVSAGISYNEQFF
TRBD1	TRBV9	TRBJ1-2	-	TGTGCCAGCAGCGGAAGGCCAGGACAGGGTAACTATGGCTACACCTTC	CASSGRPGQGNYGYTF
-	TRBV28	TRBJ1-4	-	TGTGCCAGCAGTAGGACAAACGAAAAACTGTTTTTT	CASSRTNEKLFF
TRBD1	TRBV11-2	TRBJ1-1	-	TGTGCCAGCAGCGAAGGACAGGGGGCGGACACTGAAGCTTTCTTT	CASSEGQGADTEAFF
TRBD1	TRBV15	TRBJ1-2	-	TGTGCCACCGATCCGGGACAGGGAAACTATGGCTACACCTTC	CATDPGQGNYGYTF
-	TRBV7-9	TRBJ1-2	few	TGTGCCAGCAGCTTAGGATCCACTTCAGAGGATGGCTACACCTTC	CASSLGSTSEDGYTF
TRBD1	TRBV6-6	TRBJ1-1	few	TGTGCCAGCATAGGGACAGGGGGAACTGAAGCTTTCTTT	CASIGTGGTEAFF
-	TRBV7-3	TRBJ1-2	-	TGTGCCAGCAGCTTAATCCATGAGCGTGGCTACACCTTC	CASSLIHERGYTF
-	TRBV19	TRBJ1-1	-	TGTGCCAGTAGTATTTCCGCTACCAATGAAGCTTTCTTT	CASSISATNEAFF
-	TRBV28	TRBJ2-7	-	TGTGCCAGCAGTTTATTGACTCCCCCGGGGGAGCAGTACTTC	CASSLLTPPGEQYF
-	TRBV4-3	TRBJ2-2	-	TGCGCCAGCAGCCAGGGTTCACGGGGAACCGGGGAGCTGTTTTTT	CASSQGSRGTGELFF
-	TRBV28	TRBJ1-5	-	TGTGCCAGCATCACCCCGGGTGAAAAATATAGCAATCAGCCCCAGCATTTT	CASITPGEKYSNQPQHF
-	TRBV25-1	TRBJ2-6	few	TGTGCCAGCAGTGTCGGGTCTTGGGCCAACGTCCTGACTTTC	CASSVGSWANVLTF
-	TRBV30	TRBJ2-6	-	TGTGCCTCCAGTTCTGGGGCCAACGTCCTGACTTTC	CASSSGANVLTF
TRBD1	TRBV30	TRBJ1-4	once	TGTGCCAAGGACAGGGAGGGTGAAAAACTGTTTTTT	CAKDREGEKLFF
TRBD2	TRBV10-3	TRBJ2-1	few	TGTGCCACTAAGGGGACTAGCGGGAGGGACAATGAGCAGTTCTTC	CATKGTSGRDNEQFF
-	TRBV27	TRBJ2-7	few	TGTGCCAGCAGTTCCCGGGACAACTCCTACGAGCAGTACTTC	CASSSRDNSYEQYF
-	TRBV20-1	TRBJ2-1	once	TGCAGTGCTAGTACACACAATGAGCAGTTCTTC	CSASTHNEQFF
TRBD1	TRBV7-9	TRBJ1-3	-	TGTGCCAGGGGACAGGGAAACTCTGGAAACACCATATATTTT	CARGQGNSGNTIYF
-	TRBV5-6	TRBJ2-1	few	TGTGCCAGCAGCAAAGGACAGCTGAATGAGCAGTTCTTC	CASSKGQLNEQFF
TRBD1	TRBV7-3	TRBJ1-6	once	TGTGCCAGCAGCTTGGACAGGGGGCTTTCACCCCTCCACTTT	CASSLDRGLSPLHF